The 12 T cell receptor beta chains below were found in one sample sequenced in a study of T cell repertoires in cytomegalovirus infection. Each CDR3 protein is one row after TCRdb ran MiXCR on the reads. Among approximately 730,000 distinct CDR3 sequences listed, about 28% were seen once. Their specific antigens are unknown. The sample consisted of cultured CD8+ T cells from PBMCs, taken from culture after CMV antigen stimulation. The origin of the receptors is a human donor in good health (CMV status not recorded). Some clones in this sample may be carry-over from other donors' samples.

Only a few counts were recorded for this clonotype. The chain couples TRBV6-5 to TRBJ2-5, with D unclear. Looked up from germline, CDR1 is MNHEY and CDR2 is SVGAGI. The CDR3 is 15 residues long. The germline V and J ends were trimmed by 5 bases and 3 bases, with 16 bases remaining between them. The CDR3 bases are TGTGCCAGCAGTCCCAGGCTCCACACGAAAGAGACCCAGTACTTC. Encoded protein: CASSPRLHTKETQYF.

Many counts were recorded for this clonotype. The chain couples TRBV7-2 to TRBJ1-6, with D possibly matching TRBD1 (5 bases). V gave up 1 base and J gave up 7 bases, with 11 bases separating them. The CDR3 totals 15 residues. The V gene's germline CDR1 is SGHTA and CDR2 FQGNSA. The CDR3 nucleotides are TGTGCCAGCAGCTTAGTCGCCCAGGGAAATTCACCCCTCCACTTT. Residues: CASSLVAQGNSPLHF.

The chain links TRBV7-9 to TRBJ1-2, with TRBD1 identical over 7 bases. Unmatched junction bases numbered 11, after V lost 10 bases and J lost 3 bases. The CDR3 sequence is 14 residues long. From germline, CDR1 is SEHNR and CDR2 FQNEAQ (reference sequence). The CDR3 sequence: CATLRDSTHYGYTF. The CDR3 DNA follows: TGTGCCACCTTAAGGGACAGCACTCACTATGGCTACACCTTC.

This clonotype appeared many times. The J gene is TRBJ1-2, the V gene TRBV5-4; 11 bases fit TRBD1. CDR1 SGHNT and CDR2 YYREEE come from the germline V gene (reference sequence). The trim removed 4 bases at V and 0 bases at J, leaving 8 bases unmatched. The CDR3 extends over 17 amino acids. CDR3 region: CASSPRDRGISNYGYTF. CDR3 coding DNA: TGTGCCAGCAGCCCGAGGGACAGGGGGATTTCTAACTATGGCTACACCTTC.

This clonotype was recorded a few times. This rearrangement joins TRBV11-3 to TRBJ2-7, with TRBD1 matching over 9 bases. Germline V gene lookup returns CDR1 SGHNT and CDR2 YENEEA. This CDR3 contains 16 residues. J lost 3 bases, V lost 5 bases, and 11 bases had no gene match. CDR3 coding DNA: TGTGCCAGCAGCCCGGACAGGGGTGAAATATACTACGAGCAGTACGTC. It is translated as CASSPDRGEIYYEQYV.

This clonotype came up a few times. The chain uses TRBV12-5 and TRBJ1-2, with a tentative D call TRBD1 (5 bases). Germline CDR1 is LGHNT and CDR2 is FRNRAP. The CDR3 is made up of 12 amino acids. V was pared by 10 bases and J by 5 bases, with 14 bases between. The CDR3 loop is CAIPLEGYGYTF. CDR3 coding DNA: TGTGCTATTCCTCTAGAGGGGTATGGCTACACCTTC.

V is TRBV4-1 and J is TRBJ2-3, with 9 nucleotides matching TRBD2. V gave up 2 bases and J gave up 11 bases; unmatched junction bases: 5. Germline V gene lookup returns CDR1 MGHRA and CDR2 YSYEKL. The CDR3 is 13 residues long. CDR3 in amino acids: CASSQKGLAGQYF. CDR3 in DNA: TGCGCCAGCAGCCAAAAGGGACTAGCAGGGCAGTATTTT.

This clonotype was seen more than once but under ten times. The chain recombines TRBV7-9 with TRBJ2-7; 7 bases agree with TRBD2. Germline V gene sequence: CDR1 SEHNR, CDR2 FQNEAQ (reference sequence). The CDR3 is 11 residues long. The CDR3 DNA follows: TGTGCCAGCAGCTCCGGCCGGGAGGCCCACGTC. This gives the protein CASSSGREAHV.

This clonotype has only a few counts. DNA of the CDR3: TGTGCCAGCAGTAGCGGGACCCCCGCGTATAGTTTGGAAGGGCGAACCCAGTACTTC. Residues: CASSSGTPAYSLEGRTQYF. This chain links TRBV6-2 or TRBV6-3 with TRBJ2-5, with TRBD2 identical over 7 bases. The germline CDR1 and CDR2 sequences are MNHEY and SVGEGT. V shed 5 bases, J shed 8 bases, and the junction held 26 bases outside the gene matches. The CDR3 loop spans 19 amino acids.

This chain connects TRBV2 to TRBJ1-2; 9 bases fit TRBD1. The junction had 8 bases not matched to a gene; V was cut back by 10 bases and J by 5 bases. The CDR3 has 13 residues. Germline CDR1 reads SNHLY; CDR2 reads FYNNEI. CDR3 sequence: CAIPPGTGYGYTF. The CDR3 region has the DNA TGTGCCATCCCGCCCGGGACAGGGTATGGCTACACCTTC. Complete variable domain (other parts from reference TRBV2 and TRBJ1-2): EPEVTQTPSHQVTQMGQEVILRCVPISNHLYFYWYRQILGQKVEFLVSFYNNEISEKSEIFDDQFSVERPDGSNFTLKIRSTKLEDSAMYFCAIPPGTGYGYTFGSGTRLTVV.

CDR3 in DNA: TGTGCCAGCAGTGGGGGGTTTGATTCGGGCGAGCAGTACTTC. It encodes CASSGGFDSGEQYF. This chain uses TRBV27 with TRBJ2-7; tentatively, D is TRBD2 (6 bases). Deletions cut 5 bases from V and 6 bases from J, with 17 bases between. The germline V gene encodes CDR1 MNHEY and CDR2 SMNVEV (reference sequence). The length of the CDR3 is 14 residues.

This clonotype was observed at least ten times. The chain employs TRBV7-6 and TRBJ1-1, with D maybe TRBD1 (5 bases). Germline values: CDR1 SGHVS, CDR2 FNYEAQ. V gave up 1 base and J gave up 9 bases, with 12 bases separating them. There are 13 residues in the CDR3. The CDR3 loop reads CASSLEGEGKAFF. The CDR3 DNA sequence: TGTGCCAGCAGCTTAGAAGGGGAGGGAAAAGCTTTCTTT.